This is a list of T cell receptor beta chains from one sample in a study of cytomegalovirus exposure and HLA in healthy donors. The protocol was immunoSEQ multiplex PCR, while the TCRdb copy is restricted to in-frame clones and leaves out a portion. The data show roughly 150,000 clones, approximately 75% seen once. The specimen sequenced was PBMCs. The receptors here all came from a man aged 45 to 65 in good health and CMV-seropositive. CDR3s include the opening cysteine and the closing phenylalanine or tryptophan. Each record gives: D gene, V gene, clone size, J gene, CDR3 protein, CDR3 DNA. The D gene is left open where the match is weak. Size is omitted from some rows. Given values are once, few, many or a class for expanded clones.

>.|TRBV6-6|.|TRBJ2-7
CASSYSRHSSYEQYF
TGTGCCAGCAGTTACTCGAGGCATAGCTCCTACGAGCAGTACTTC
>TRBD1|TRBV7-2|.|TRBJ2-7
CASSGQGRSEQYF
TGTGCCAGCAGCGGACAGGGGAGATCCGAGCAGTACTTC
>TRBD1|TRBV28|.|TRBJ1-5
CASSLFRGTGGVSNQPQHF
TGTGCCAGCAGTTTATTCCGGGGGACAGGGGGCGTCAGCAATCAGCCCCAGCATTTT
>TRBD1|TRBV25-1|.|TRBJ1-2
CATGTGLGYTF
TGTGCCACCGGGACAGGGCTTGGCTACACCTTC
>TRBD1|TRBV4-3|.|TRBJ2-1
CASSQNRGAYNEQFF
TGCGCCAGCAGCCAGAACAGGGGAGCCTACAATGAGCAGTTCTTC
>TRBD2|TRBV7-9|few|TRBJ2-7
CASSLAPSVSGAYEQYF
TGTGCCAGCAGCTTAGCGCCCTCCGTGAGCGGGGCCTACGAGCAGTACTTC
>.|TRBV6-5|.|TRBJ1-1
CASSRREGWAEAFF
TGTGCCAGCTCCCGTCGGGAGGGGTGGGCTGAAGCTTTCTTT
>TRBD1|TRBV18|.|TRBJ2-3
CASSPTGGSTDTQYF
TGTGCCAGCTCACCGACAGGGGGCTCGACAGATACGCAGTATTTT
>.|TRBV10-3|.|TRBJ2-7
CAIQSPSSYEQYF
TGTGCCATCCAATCTCCCAGCTCCTACGAGCAGTACTTC
>.|TRBV7-2|.|TRBJ1-2
CASSPHRTTYGYTF
TGTGCCAGCAGCCCGCACAGAACCACCTATGGCTACACCTTC
>.|TRBV7-2|once|TRBJ1-2
CASSLDFQGPSGYTF
TGTGCCAGCAGCTTAGACTTTCAGGGTCCCTCTGGCTACACCTTC
>.|TRBV28|.|TRBJ2-7
CASSWSSYEQYF
TGTGCCAGCAGCTGGAGCTCCTACGAGCAGTACTTC
>.|TRBV2|.|TRBJ2-7
CASSRGLAYEQYF
TGTGCCAGCAGTCGGGGTCTGGCCTACGAGCAGTACTTC
>.|TRBV30|few|TRBJ1-2
CACPRGYGYTF
TGTGCCTGTCCCCGAGGCTATGGCTACACCTTC
>TRBD1|TRBV11-2|.|TRBJ2-3
CASSLELQGITDTQYF
TGTGCCAGCAGCTTAGAATTACAGGGGATTACAGATACGCAGTATTTT
>.|TRBV10-1|.|TRBJ1-2
CASRAGPNYGYTF
TGCGCCAGCAGGGCAGGGCCTAACTATGGCTACACCTTC
>.|TRBV19|few|TRBJ1-4
CASSLVSAGKLFF
TGTGCCAGTAGTCTCGTCTCGGCAGGAAAACTGTTTTTT
>.|TRBV19|.|TRBJ1-4
CASTLTVLNEKLFF
TGTGCCAGCACCCTGACAGTCCTTAATGAAAAACTGTTTTTT
>TRBD1|TRBV19|.|TRBJ1-5
CASTKGQGFSNQPQHF
TGTGCCAGTACCAAAGGACAGGGTTTTAGCAATCAGCCCCAGCATTTT
>TRBD1|TRBV7-9|.|TRBJ1-6
CASSVQGQGLFALHF
TGTGCCAGCAGCGTCCAAGGACAGGGACTATTCGCCCTCCACTTT
>TRBD2|TRBV9|.|TRBJ2-2
CASSVVAGIGNTGELFF
TGTGCCAGCAGCGTAGTAGCGGGGATAGGGAACACCGGGGAGCTGTTTTTT
>TRBD1|TRBV6-1|once|TRBJ1-2
CASSESTQGLYGYTF
TGTGCCAGCAGTGAATCCACACAGGGGCTATATGGCTACACCTTC
>TRBD1|TRBV4-3|.|TRBJ1-2
CASSPQTGRYGYTF
TGCGCCAGCAGCCCTCAGACAGGGAGGTATGGCTACACCTTC
>TRBD1|TRBV2|.|TRBJ2-3
CASTPGTASTDTQYF
TGTGCCAGCACCCCCGGGACAGCCTCCACAGATACGCAGTATTTT
>TRBD1|TRBV29-1|.|TRBJ2-7
CSVEDDRGVSYEQYF
TGCAGCGTTGAAGACGACAGGGGGGTCTCCTACGAGCAGTACTTC
>TRBD1|TRBV2|.|TRBJ2-6
CASSGQGSSGANVLTF
TGTGCCAGCAGCGGACAGGGATCCTCTGGGGCCAACGTCCTGACTTTC
>.|TRBV5-1|.|TRBJ1-1
CASSLPGQNTEAFF
TGCGCCAGCAGCTTGCCTGGGCAGAACACTGAAGCTTTCTTT
>.|TRBV25-1|few|TRBJ2-7
CASSDVLDSFSGEQYF
TGTGCCAGCAGTGATGTTTTGGACAGCTTTTCGGGGGAGCAGTACTTC
>TRBD1|TRBV29-1|once|TRBJ1-1
CSVKQGVGEAFF
TGCAGCGTTAAACAGGGGGTAGGTGAAGCTTTCTTT
>.|TRBV6-5|.|TRBJ1-2
CASSYSIGGGGYTF
TGTGCCAGCAGTTACTCGATTGGGGGAGGCGGCTACACCTTC
>TRBD2|TRBV11-3|.|TRBJ2-7
CASSSSGASGGPGEQYF
TGTGCCAGCAGCTCCTCCGGGGCTAGCGGGGGGCCGGGGGAGCAGTACTTC
>TRBD2|TRBV4-1|few|TRBJ2-7
CASSQGGLSSYEQYF
TGCGCCAGCAGCCAAGGGGGACTATCTTCCTACGAGCAGTACTTC
>TRBD1|TRBV5-1|.|TRBJ2-1
CASSTGQGDLNEQFF
TGCGCCAGCAGCACGGGACAGGGTGACCTAAATGAGCAGTTCTTC